A single sample is the source of the 9 T cell receptor beta chains below, sequenced in a study of blood T cell repertoires in COVID-19. Only in-frame clones appear in the TCRdb table, and some are missing; sequencing was by immunoSEQ multiplex PCR. The table includes around 260,000 clones, approximately 90% detected once. The sample comprised peripheral blood. These receptors all stem from a young man with active or convalescent COVID-19.

This clone was counted a single time. The chain employs TRBV7-2 and TRBJ2-1, with TRBD2 matching 9 bases. There are 17 residues in the CDR3. Looked up from germline, CDR1 is SGHTA and CDR2 is FQGNSA. After removal of 2 bases from V and 4 bases from J, the junction contained 9 bases not matched to a gene. CDR3 in DNA: TGTGCCAGCAGCTTATATCAGCGGGAGGCTCTTTACAATGAGCAGTTCTTC. It encodes CASSLYQREALYNEQFF. Variable domain in full (rest from reference TRBV7-2 and TRBJ2-1): GAGVSQSPSNKVTEKGKDVELRCDPISGHTALYWYRQSLGQGLEFLIYFQGNSAPDKSGLPSDRFSAERTGGSVSTLTIQRTQQEDSAVYLCASSLYQREALYNEQFFGPGTRLTVL.

V and J are TRBV30 and TRBJ2-3; 7 nucleotides align to TRBD2. Losses at the gene ends were 3 bases for V and 0 bases for J; bases not matched to a gene: 6. Germline lookup yields CDR1 GTSNPN and CDR2 SVGIG (reference sequence). The length of the CDR3 is 15 residues. CDR3 sequence: CAWSRGVPSTDTQYF. In DNA form, the CDR3 reads TGTGCCTGGAGCCGGGGGGTACCTAGCACAGATACGCAGTATTTT.

This chain links TRBV12-2 with TRBJ2-1; the D call of TRBD1 is as the table states it, not checked on the DNA. TRBV12-2 is designated a pseudogene. The CDR3 extends over 18 amino acids. This CDR3 reads CASRLALHRDRGLGEQFF. The CDR3 DNA is TGTGCAAGTCGCTTAGCGCTTCACCGGGACAGGGGGTTGGGTGAGCAGTTCTTC.

V usage is TRBV10-1 and J usage is TRBJ1-2; TRBD1 matches at 8 bases. The ends lost 4 bases at V and 4 bases at J; junction bases unmatched: 2. CDR1 WNHNN and CDR2 SYGVQD come from the germline V gene (reference sequence). The length of the CDR3 is 13 residues. The CDR3, as DNA: TGCGCCAGCAGTGCCGGGACAGGCTATGGCTACACCTTC. This encodes CASSAGTGYGYTF.

This chain joins TRBV24-1 and TRBJ1-2; the D gene is possibly TRBD1 (6 bases). Germline V gives CDR1 KGHDR, CDR2 SFDVKD. Trimming took off 4 bases at V and 5 bases at J, with 7 bases between the two ends. The CDR3 has 12 amino acids. The CDR3 here is CATSEGQYGYTF. The CDR3 DNA reads TGTGCCACCAGTGAAGGACAGTATGGCTACACCTTC.

The V and J genes are TRBV6-5 and TRBJ2-7; perhaps TRBD2 as D (6 bases). This CDR3 is built from 15 residues. The ends were cut back, 2 bases at V and 2 bases at J, with 13 bases in the middle. Germline V lookup: CDR1 MNHEY, CDR2 SVGAGI. The CDR3 loop reads CASSYAFGGAYEQYF. As DNA, the CDR3 is TGTGCCAGCAGTTACGCTTTCGGCGGGGCCTACGAGCAGTACTTC.

This clone appeared a single time. This chain connects TRBV11-1 to TRBJ1-5, with D unresolved. The V gene lost 5 bases and the J gene lost 5 bases, with 13 bases spanning the gap. Per the germline V gene, CDR1 is SGHAT and CDR2 is FQDESV (reference sequence). The CDR3 runs 14 residues. The CDR3 protein is CASSARGPYQPQHF. As DNA, the CDR3 is TGTGCCAGCAGCGCCCGAGGGCCTTATCAGCCCCAGCATTTT.

The chain carries TRBV7-3 and TRBJ2-2; D perhaps matches TRBD2 (6 bases). Trimming removed 3 bases from V and 4 bases from J, with 24 bases in between. The CDR3 covers 19 residues. Germline CDR1 SGHTA, CDR2 FQGTGA. CDR3 loop: CASSFSGRMIVGSTGELFF. CDR3 DNA sequence: TGTGCCAGCAGCTTTTCAGGTAGGATGATCGTCGGGAGCACCGGGGAGCTGTTTTTT.

The chain uses TRBV3-1 (or the pseudogene TRBV3-2) and TRBJ1-1; perhaps TRBD1 as D (5 bases). The germline V and J ends were trimmed by 0 bases and 0 bases, with 11 bases remaining between them. CDR1 and CDR2 (germline): LGHDT, YNNKEL (reference sequence). CDR3 length equals 16 residues. The CDR3 region is CASSQDFGGLNTEAFF. CDR3 DNA sequence: TGTGCCAGCAGCCAAGATTTCGGGGGTTTGAACACTGAAGCTTTCTTT.